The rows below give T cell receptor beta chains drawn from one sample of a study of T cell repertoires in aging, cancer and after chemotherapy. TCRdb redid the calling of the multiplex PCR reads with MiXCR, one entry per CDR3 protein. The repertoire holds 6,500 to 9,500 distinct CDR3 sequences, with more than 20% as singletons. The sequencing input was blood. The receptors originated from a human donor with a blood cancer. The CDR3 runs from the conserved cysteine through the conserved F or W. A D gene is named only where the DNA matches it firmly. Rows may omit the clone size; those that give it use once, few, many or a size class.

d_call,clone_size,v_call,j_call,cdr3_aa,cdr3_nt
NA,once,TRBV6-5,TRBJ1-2,CASSYQGANYGYTF,TGTGCCAGCAGTTATCAGGGAGCTAACTATGGCTACACCTTC
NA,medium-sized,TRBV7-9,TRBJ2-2,CASSLGTGELFF,TGTGCCAGCAGTCTCGGTACCGGGGAGCTGTTTTTT
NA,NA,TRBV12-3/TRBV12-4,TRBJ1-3,CASSLGQVRSGNTIYF,TGTGCCAGCAGCCTTGGGCAGGTCCGCTCTGGAAACACCATATATTTT
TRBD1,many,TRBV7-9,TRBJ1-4,CASSSHRGGYTNEKLFF,TGTGCCAGCAGCTCCCACAGGGGTGGCTACACTAATGAAAAACTGTTTTTT
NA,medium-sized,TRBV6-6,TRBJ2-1,CASSYYGGTYNEQFF,TGTGCCAGCAGTTACTACGGGGGCACCTACAATGAGCAGTTCTTC
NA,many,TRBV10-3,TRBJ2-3,CAISGGDIGFPDTQYF,TGTGCCATCAGTGGGGGGGACATTGGGTTCCCAGATACGCAGTATTTT
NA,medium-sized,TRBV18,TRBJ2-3,CASSSSDTQYF,TGTGCCAGCTCCAGCTCAGATACGCAGTATTTT
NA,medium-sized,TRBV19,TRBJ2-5,CASSITGQGGVETQYF,TGTGCCAGTAGTATAACGGGCCAAGGGGGAGTGGAGACCCAGTACTTC
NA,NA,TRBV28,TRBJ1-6,CASRDGRDSPLHF,TGTGCCAGCAGGGATGGGAGAGATTCACCCCTCCACTTT
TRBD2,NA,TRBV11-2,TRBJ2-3,CASSFASGNTDTQYF,TGTGCCAGCAGCTTTGCTAGCGGGAACACAGATACGCAGTATTTT
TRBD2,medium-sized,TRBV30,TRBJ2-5,CAWAPVGGGETQYF,TGTGCCTGGGCCCCAGTGGGGGGGGGGGAGACCCAGTACTTC
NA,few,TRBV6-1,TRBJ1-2,CASSEARGRGIWGYTF,TGTGCCAGCAGTGAAGCGCGGGGCAGGGGCATATGGGGCTACACCTTC
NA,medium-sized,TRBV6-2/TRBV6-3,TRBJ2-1,CASARGQINEQFF,TGTGCCAGCGCCAGAGGGCAGATCAATGAGCAGTTCTTC
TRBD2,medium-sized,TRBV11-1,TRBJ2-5,CASSLGRLAGEETQYF,TGTGCCAGCAGCTTAGGGAGACTAGCGGGAGAAGAGACCCAGTACTTC
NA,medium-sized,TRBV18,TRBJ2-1,CASSRPGTIYNEQFF,TGTGCCAGCTCACGGCCCGGGACAATCTACAATGAGCAGTTCTTC
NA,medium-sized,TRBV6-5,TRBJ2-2,CASSYSGTGELFF,TGTGCCAGCAGTTACTCGGGCACCGGGGAGCTGTTTTTT
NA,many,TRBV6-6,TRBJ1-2,CASSYKGGAGGYTF,TGTGCCAGCAGTTACAAAGGGGGGGCGGGAGGCTACACCTTC
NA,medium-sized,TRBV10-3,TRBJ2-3,CAISATTDTQYF,TGTGCCATCAGTGCGACCACAGATACGCAGTATTTT
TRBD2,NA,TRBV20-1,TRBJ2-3,CSARETSGGTDTQYF,TGCAGTGCTAGAGAGACTAGCGGGGGCACAGATACGCAGTATTTT
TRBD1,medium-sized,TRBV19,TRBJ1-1,CASSIPWTGNTEAFF,TGTGCCAGTAGCATCCCTTGGACAGGAAACACTGAAGCTTTCTTT
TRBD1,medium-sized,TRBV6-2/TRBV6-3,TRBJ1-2,CASSYGRQGLGYTF,TGTGCCAGCAGTTACGGTAGACAGGGACTTGGCTACACCTTC
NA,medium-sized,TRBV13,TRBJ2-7,CASSSLGGAPGHEQYF,TGTGCCAGCAGCTCATTGGGGGGGGCCCCAGGCCACGAGCAGTACTTC
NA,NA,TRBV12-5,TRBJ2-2,CASGLVIGHTGELFF,TGTGCTAGTGGTTTGGTAATCGGCCACACCGGGGAGCTGTTTTTT
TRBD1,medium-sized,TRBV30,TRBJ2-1,CAWQQGAEYNEQFF,TGTGCCTGGCAACAGGGGGCGGAGTACAATGAGCAGTTCTTC
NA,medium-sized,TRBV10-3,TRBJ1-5,CAISWGEENQPQHF,TGTGCCATCAGTTGGGGGGAAGAAAATCAGCCCCAGCATTTT
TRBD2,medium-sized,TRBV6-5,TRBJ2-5,CASSGSQETQYF,TGTGCCAGTAGCGGGAGCCAAGAGACCCAGTACTTC
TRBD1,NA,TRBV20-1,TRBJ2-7,CRAGGHEQYF,TGCAGGGCAGGGGGACACGAGCAGTACTTC
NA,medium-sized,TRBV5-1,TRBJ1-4,CASSLEAGTLGKLFF,TGCGCCAGCAGCTTGGAGGCTGGGACTTTAGGAAAACTGTTTTTT
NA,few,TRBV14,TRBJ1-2,CASSPVPNYGYTF,TGTGCCAGCAGCCCCGTACCCAACTATGGCTACACCTTC
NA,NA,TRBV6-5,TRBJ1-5,CASSPGDVRSQPQHF,TGTGCCAGCAGTCCCGGAGATGTCCGTAGTCAGCCCCAGCATTTT
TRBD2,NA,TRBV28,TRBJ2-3,CASSLWDLLAGATDTQYF,TGTGCCAGCAGTTTATGGGATCTGTTAGCGGGGGCCACAGATACGCAGTATTTT
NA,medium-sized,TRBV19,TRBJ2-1,CASSWQGSSYNEQFF,TGTGCCAGTAGTTGGCAGGGGAGCTCCTACAATGAGCAGTTCTTC
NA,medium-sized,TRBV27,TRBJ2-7,CASSYAGVSYEQYF,TGTGCCAGCAGTTACGCGGGTGTATCCTACGAGCAGTACTTC
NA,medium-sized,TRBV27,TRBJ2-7,CASRTTSSYEQYF,TGTGCCAGCAGAACTACTAGTTCCTACGAGCAGTACTTC
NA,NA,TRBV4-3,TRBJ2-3,CASRPLIGSTDTQYF,TGCGCCAGCAGGCCGCTAATCGGGAGCACAGATACGCAGTATTTT
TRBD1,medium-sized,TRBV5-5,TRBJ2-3,CASSHTGGRTDTQYF,TGTGCCAGCAGCCATACAGGGGGGCGCACAGATACGCAGTATTTT
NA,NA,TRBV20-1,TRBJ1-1,CSARDPGAVNTEAFF,TGCAGTGCTAGAGATCCAGGGGCGGTAAACACTGAAGCTTTCTTT